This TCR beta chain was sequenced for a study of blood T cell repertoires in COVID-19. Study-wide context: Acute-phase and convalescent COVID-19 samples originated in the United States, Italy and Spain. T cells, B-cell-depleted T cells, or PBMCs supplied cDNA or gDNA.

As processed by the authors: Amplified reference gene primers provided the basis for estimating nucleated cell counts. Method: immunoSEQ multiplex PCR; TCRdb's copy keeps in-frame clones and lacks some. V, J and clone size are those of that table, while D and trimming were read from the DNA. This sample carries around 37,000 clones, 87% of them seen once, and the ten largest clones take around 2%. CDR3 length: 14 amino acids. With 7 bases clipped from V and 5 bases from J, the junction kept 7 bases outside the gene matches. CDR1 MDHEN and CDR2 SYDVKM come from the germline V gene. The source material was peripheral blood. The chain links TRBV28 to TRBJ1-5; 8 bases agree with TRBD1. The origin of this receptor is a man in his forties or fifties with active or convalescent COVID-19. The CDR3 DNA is TGTGCCAGCAACATAGGACAGGGCTATCAGCCCCAGCATTTT. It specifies CASNIGQGYQPQHF.